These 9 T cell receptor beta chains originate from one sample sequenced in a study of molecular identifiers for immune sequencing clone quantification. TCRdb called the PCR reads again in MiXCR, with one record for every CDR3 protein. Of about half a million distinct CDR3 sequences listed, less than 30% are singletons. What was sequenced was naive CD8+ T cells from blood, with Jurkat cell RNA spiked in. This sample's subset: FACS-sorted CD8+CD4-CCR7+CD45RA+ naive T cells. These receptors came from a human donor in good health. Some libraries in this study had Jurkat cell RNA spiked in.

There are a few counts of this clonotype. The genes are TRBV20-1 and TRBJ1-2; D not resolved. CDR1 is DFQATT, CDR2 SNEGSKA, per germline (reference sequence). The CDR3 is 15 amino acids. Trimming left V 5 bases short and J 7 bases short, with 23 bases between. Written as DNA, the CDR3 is TGCAGTGCTGGCTATTTGGATAAGAATCGAGGTGGCTACACCTTC. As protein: CSAGYLDKNRGGYTF.

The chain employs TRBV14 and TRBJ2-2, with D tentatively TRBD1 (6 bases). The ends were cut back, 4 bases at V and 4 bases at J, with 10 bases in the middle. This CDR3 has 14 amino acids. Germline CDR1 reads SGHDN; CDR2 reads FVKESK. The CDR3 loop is CASSLTQGTGELFF. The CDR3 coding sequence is TGTGCCAGCAGCCTCACACAGGGCACCGGGGAGCTGTTTTTT.

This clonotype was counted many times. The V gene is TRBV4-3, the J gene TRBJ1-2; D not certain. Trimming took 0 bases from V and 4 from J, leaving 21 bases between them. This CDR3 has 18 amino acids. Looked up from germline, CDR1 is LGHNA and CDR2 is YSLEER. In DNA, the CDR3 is TGCGCCAGCAGCCAAGATGCGAGCTTCGGATCAGACGGCTATGGCTACACCTTC. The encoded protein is CASSQDASFGSDGYGYTF.

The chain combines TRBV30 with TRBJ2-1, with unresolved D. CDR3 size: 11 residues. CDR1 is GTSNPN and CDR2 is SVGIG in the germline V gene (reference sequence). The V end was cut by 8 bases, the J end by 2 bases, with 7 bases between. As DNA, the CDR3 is TGTGCCGGCCGGACCTACAATGAGCAGTTCTTC. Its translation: CAGRTYNEQFF.

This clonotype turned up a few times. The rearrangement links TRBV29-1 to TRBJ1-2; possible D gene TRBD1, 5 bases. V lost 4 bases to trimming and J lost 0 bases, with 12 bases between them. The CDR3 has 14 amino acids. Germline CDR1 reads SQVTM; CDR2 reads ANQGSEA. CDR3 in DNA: TGCAGCGTTGCGGGGGGTCCCTCTAACTATGGCTACACCTTC. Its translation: CSVAGGPSNYGYTF.

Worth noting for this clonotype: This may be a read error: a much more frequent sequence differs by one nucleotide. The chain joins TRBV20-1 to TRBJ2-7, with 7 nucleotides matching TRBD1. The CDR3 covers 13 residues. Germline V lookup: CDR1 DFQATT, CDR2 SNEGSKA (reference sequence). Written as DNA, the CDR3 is TGCAGTGCTGACAGGGTAATCTCCTACGAGCGGTACTTC. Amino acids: CSADRVISYERYF.

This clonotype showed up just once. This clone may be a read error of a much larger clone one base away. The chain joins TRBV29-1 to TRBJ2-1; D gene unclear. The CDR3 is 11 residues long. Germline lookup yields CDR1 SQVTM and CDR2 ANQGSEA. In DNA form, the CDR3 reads TGCGGCTTCGGCCGTTGGCATGAGCAGTTCTTC. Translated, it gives CGFGRWHEQFF.

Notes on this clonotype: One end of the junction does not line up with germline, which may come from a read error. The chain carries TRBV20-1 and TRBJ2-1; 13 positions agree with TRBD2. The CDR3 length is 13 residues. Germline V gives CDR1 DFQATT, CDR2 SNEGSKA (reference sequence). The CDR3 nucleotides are TGCAGTGGTCAGACTAGCGGGAGGTTTATCGAGCTCTTC. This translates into CSGQTSGRFIELF.

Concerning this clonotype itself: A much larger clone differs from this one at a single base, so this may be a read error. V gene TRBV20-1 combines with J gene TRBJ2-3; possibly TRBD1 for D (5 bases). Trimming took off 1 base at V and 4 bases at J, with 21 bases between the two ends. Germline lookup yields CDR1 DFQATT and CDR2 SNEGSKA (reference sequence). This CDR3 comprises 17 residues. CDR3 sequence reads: CSARADSAVRVADTQYF. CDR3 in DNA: TGCAGTGCTAGAGCAGACTCAGCAGTCAGGGTCGCAGATACGCAGTATTTT.